This T cell receptor (beta chain) was recorded in a study of a mutant IDH1 vaccine in newly diagnosed glioma. Study at large: Earlier treatment was radiotherapy, temozolomide, or both, with most getting both. Study-wide results and caveats: Evidence of vaccine-induced immune responses was documented in approximately 93% of patients.

The table came from immunoSEQ multiplex PCR; TCRdb's copy has only in-frame clones and leaves some out. The repertoire has 60,000 to 75,000 clones, around 90% of them found once; the top ten carry about 2%. The CDR3 length is 13 residues. The V gene end was trimmed by 3 bases and the J gene end by 10 bases; junction bases not matched to a gene: 4. From germline, CDR1 is SEHNR and CDR2 FQNEAQ (reference sequence). Noted time point: week 35, safety follow-up. Doses of 300 ug of mutant IDH1 20-mer peptide were given with topical imiquimod. In every donor, the tumor was a new WHO grade 3 or 4 IDH1-mutant, ATRX-lost astrocytoma. A note on this clone: The antigen remains undetermined.

The chain couples TRBV7-9 to TRBJ2-1; 9 nucleotides align to TRBD2. Sequenced material: PBMCs, taken from a glioma patient whose treatment included an IDH1 peptide vaccine. This receptor was obtained from a man aged 25 to 40 with glioma. The CDR3 bases are TGTGCCAGCAGCTTGGGGACTAGCTGGGAGCAGTTCTTC. This gives the protein CASSLGTSWEQFF.